The T cell receptor beta chain under discussion was sequenced for a study of shared clonotypes between healthy human individuals. Profiled with immunoSEQ multiplex PCR; TCRdb holds only in-frame clones, not every one. The top ten clones hold about 0.39% of a sample with approximately 2.1 million clones, about 92% of them seen once. Trimming stripped 2 bases from V and 5 bases from J, with 10 bases between. Germline-derived CDR1 and CDR2 are GTSNPN and SVGIG (reference sequence). CDR3 length: 13 residues. The J gene is TRBJ2-1, the V gene TRBV30, with no clear D. The TCR sequence derives from a man aged 18 to 35 in good health. Some clones in this sample may be carry-over from other donors' samples. Sequencing was performed on naive CD4+ T cells from PBMCs. Subset: CD45RA+ positively selected. The CDR3 spells CAWSRLGHNEQFF. The CDR3 region has the DNA TGTGCCTGGAGTAGATTAGGGCACAATGAGCAGTTCTTC.